A single sample is the source of the 2 T cell receptor beta chains below, sequenced in a study of response to subunit inactivated influenza vaccine. TCRdb reprocessed the RT-PCR reads via MiXCR and lists one record per CDR3 protein. This table has roughly 700,000 distinct CDR3 sequences, 15% to 19% appearing once. Sequencing used PBMCs from blood, obtained roughly 13 days after vaccination. All receptors derive from a man aged 45-65 years who received an inactivated influenza vaccine.

In this sample, this clonotype turned up many times. The chain couples TRBV5-1 to TRBJ2-1; D is perhaps TRBD2 (5 bases). CDR3 length: 15 amino acids. The germline V and J ends were trimmed by 0 bases and 6 bases, with 13 bases remaining between them. Germline V gene lookup returns CDR1 SGHRS and CDR2 YFSETQ. The chain's CDR3 is CASSLASGLVNEQFF. The CDR3 bases are TGCGCCAGCAGCTTGGCCTCTGGACTGGTCAATGAGCAGTTCTTC. The full variable domain, rest sourced from reference TRBV5-1 and TRBJ2-1, is KAGVTQTPRYLIKTRGQQVTLSCSPISGHRSVSWYQQTPGQGLQFLFEYFSETQRNKGNFPGRFSGRQFSNSRSEMNVSTLELGDSALYLCASSLASGLVNEQFFGPGTRLTVL.

This clonotype was observed a few times. The rearrangement joins TRBV20-1 to TRBJ2-5, with 7 bases identical to TRBD1. After removal of 3 bases from V and 4 bases from J, the junction contained 5 bases not matched to a gene. Germline CDR1 reads DFQATT; CDR2 reads SNEGSKA (reference sequence). The CDR3 sequence is 13 residues long. This CDR3 reads CSARRQGGETQYF. The CDR3 region has the DNA TGCAGTGCTAGGAGACAGGGCGGAGAGACCCAGTACTTC.